This entry is about one T cell receptor (beta chain). Both 60 Vbeta primers and 13 Jbeta primers went into the PCR. Repertoires were generated with immunoSEQ multiplex PCR, while TCRdb's copy carries only in-frame clones and drops some. The table includes about 160,000 clones, about four fifths detected once. This sample is part of a study of cytomegalovirus exposure and HLA in healthy donors. Germline V gives CDR1 SGHRS, CDR2 YFSETQ. Trimming took off 0 bases at V and 4 bases at J, with 13 bases between the two ends. The CDR3 is 15 amino acids. The V and J genes are TRBV5-1 and TRBJ1-2; D might be TRBD1 (5 bases). Specimen: PBMCs. The clonotype was recovered from a woman in her twenties or thirties in good health and CMV-seropositive. The chain's CDR3 is CASSLATGESYGYTF. As DNA, the CDR3 is TGCGCCAGCAGCTTGGCCACGGGGGAATCCTATGGCTACACCTTC.